Listed below are T cell receptor beta chains from one sample, sequenced in a study of Graves' ophthalmopathy and Graves' hyperthyroidism. TCRdb reprocessed the multiplex PCR reads via MiXCR and lists one record per CDR3 protein. Of 900,000 to 1,200,000 distinct CDR3 sequences listed, about two fifths are singletons. Sequenced input: peripheral blood or thyroid tissue (not recorded which). The source of these receptors is an adult man with Graves' hyperthyroidism. Each CDR3 is given with its conserved first and last residue. The D gene is left open where the match is weak. Only part of the rows carry a size: once, few, many, or a class if the clone is expanded.

TRBV6-2/TRBV6-3,13,TRBJ2-7,few,NA,TGTGCCAGCAGTCCCCACAGGGTGGGCGAGCAGTACTTC,CASSPHRVGEQYF
TRBV20-1,14,TRBJ1-2,many,NA,TGCAGTGCTAGCCTGGCAAAGGGGACCCATGGCTACACCTTC,CSASLAKGTHGYTF
TRBV7-2,17,TRBJ1-5,NA,NA,TGTGCCAGCAGGTTAAGCGCCGCAGGGGCCAACAATCAGCCCCAGCATTTT,CASRLSAAGANNQPQHF
TRBV10-2,12,TRBJ1-4,NA,NA,TGCGCCACGCGCGGGGACAACGAAAAACTGTTTTTT,CATRGDNEKLFF
TRBV7-9,15,TRBJ1-3,few,NA,TGTGCCAGCAGCACTCTTGGGAGCTCTGGAAACACCATATATTTT,CASSTLGSSGNTIYF
TRBV7-8,14,TRBJ1-4,many,TRBD1,TGTGCCAGCAGCTCGCAGGGGGCGGTTGAAAAACTGTTTTTT,CASSSQGAVEKLFF
TRBV11-2,15,TRBJ2-5,many,NA,TGTGCCAGCAGCTTAGTGTCTAGAGGTCCGGAGACCCAGTACTTC,CASSLVSRGPETQYF
TRBV5-1,12,TRBJ2-7,many,NA,TGCGCCAGCAGCTCGGGGACCGAGGGAGAGTACTTC,CASSSGTEGEYF
TRBV20-1,15,TRBJ2-7,NA,NA,TGCAGTGCTAGAGATCTTCGACAAAGTCTGTACGAGCAGTACTTC,CSARDLRQSLYEQYF
TRBV12-3/TRBV12-4,16,TRBJ2-7,few,TRBD2,TGTGCCAGCAGTCCAGGACTAGCGGGAGTGGCCTACGAGCAGTACTTC,CASSPGLAGVAYEQYF
TRBV25-1,18,TRBJ1-5,NA,TRBD1,TGTGCCAGCAGTGAATTCGGACAGGGGAGATTCAGCAATCAGCCCCAGCATTTT,CASSEFGQGRFSNQPQHF
TRBV20-1,14,TRBJ1-5,NA,NA,TGCAGTGCTCGCTGGGGGGGGTCGAATCAGCCCCAGCATTTT,CSARWGGSNQPQHF
TRBV15,14,TRBJ2-6,NA,NA,TGTGCCACCAGCAGAGCCCGTGGGGCCAACGTCCTGACTTTC,CATSRARGANVLTF
TRBV12-3/TRBV12-4,14,TRBJ2-5,NA,NA,TGTGCCAGCAGTTCCACGTCAGGGACGGAGACCCAGTACTTC,CASSSTSGTETQYF
TRBV12-3/TRBV12-4,15,TRBJ2-2,NA,NA,TGTGCCAGCAGTCGGGACGTGGCGAACACCGGGGAGCTGTTTTTT,CASSRDVANTGELFF
TRBV30,13,TRBJ1-1,NA,NA,TGTGCCTGGAGCAGGGACCCGTACTCTGAAGCTTTCTTT,CAWSRDPYSEAFF
TRBV5-1,13,TRBJ2-5,many,NA,TGCGCCAGCAGCACGGAACGGAGGGAGACCCAGTACTTC,CASSTERRETQYF
TRBV18,15,TRBJ1-1,NA,TRBD1,TGTGCCAGCTCAGAGACAGGGGGCTCTGGGACTGAAGCTCTCTTT,CASSETGGSGTEALF
TRBV2,20,TRBJ2-5,once,NA,NA,CASSFYICSARVGRWETQYF
TRBV6-5,14,TRBJ2-5,NA,NA,TGTGCCAGCAGTGACGACAGGCAGCAAGAGACCCAGTACTTC,CASSDDRQQETQYF
TRBV7-3,16,TRBJ2-7,NA,TRBD2,TGTGCCAGCAGCCCCGGGCTGGCGGGAGAATACTACGAGCAGTACTTC,CASSPGLAGEYYEQYF
TRBV12-3/TRBV12-4,13,TRBJ2-7,once,NA,TGTGCCATCAGTCCCCAGGGTCGCGACGAGCAGTACTTC,CAISPQGRDEQYF
TRBV2,17,TRBJ2-6,NA,NA,TGTGCCAGCAGTTTTCGGCCAGGGGAGTCTGGGGCCAACGTCCTGACTTTC,CASSFRPGESGANVLTF
TRBV29-1,12,TRBJ2-5,few,TRBD2,TGCAGCTTGTTAGCGGGAAGTGAGACCCAGTACTTC,CSLLAGSETQYF
TRBV7-9,12,TRBJ2-3,NA,NA,TGTGCCAGCAGCATGACGCAAGATACGCAGTATTTT,CASSMTQDTQYF
TRBV20-1,16,TRBJ2-2,few,TRBD2,TGCAGTGCTTCCGGGACTAGCGTACCGAACACCGGGGAGCTGTTTTTT,CSASGTSVPNTGELFF
TRBV12-3/TRBV12-4,16,TRBJ2-5,NA,TRBD1,TGTGCCAGCAGTTTCTCGGCGGGACAGGGGGCTGAGACCCAGTACTTC,CASSFSAGQGAETQYF
TRBV5-1,24,TRBJ1-4,few,TRBD1,TGCGCCAGCAGCTTGGGGTTTCCGGGATACCGGGACAGTGATCACGTCACGCCTAATGAAAAACTGTTTTTT,CASSLGFPGYRDSDHVTPNEKLFF
TRBV10-3,15,TRBJ1-2,many,NA,TGTGCCATCAGTGACTGGGACGGAAACAACTATGGCTACACCTTC,CAISDWDGNNYGYTF
TRBV30,16,TRBJ1-5,NA,TRBD1,TGTGCCTGGAGTGGAGGGACAGGGGGAAAGGATCAGCCCCAGCATTTT,CAWSGGTGGKDQPQHF
TRBV29-1,14,TRBJ2-5,many,NA,TGCAGCGTTGAAGGCCAGGGGCCGCAAGAGACCCAGTACTTC,CSVEGQGPQETQYF
TRBV19,17,TRBJ2-6,NA,NA,TGTGCCAGTAGTATAGCGCCAGGAAACACCGGGGCCAACGTCCTGACTTTC,CASSIAPGNTGANVLTF
TRBV12-3/TRBV12-4,16,TRBJ2-5,many,TRBD2,TGTGCCAGCAGTACCCCGGGACTAGCGGGAGTAGAGACCCAGTACTTC,CASSTPGLAGVETQYF
TRBV7-8,15,TRBJ2-7,NA,TRBD2,TGTGCCAGCAGCCCGCGCGGGACTAGCGCCTACGAGCAGTACTTC,CASSPRGTSAYEQYF